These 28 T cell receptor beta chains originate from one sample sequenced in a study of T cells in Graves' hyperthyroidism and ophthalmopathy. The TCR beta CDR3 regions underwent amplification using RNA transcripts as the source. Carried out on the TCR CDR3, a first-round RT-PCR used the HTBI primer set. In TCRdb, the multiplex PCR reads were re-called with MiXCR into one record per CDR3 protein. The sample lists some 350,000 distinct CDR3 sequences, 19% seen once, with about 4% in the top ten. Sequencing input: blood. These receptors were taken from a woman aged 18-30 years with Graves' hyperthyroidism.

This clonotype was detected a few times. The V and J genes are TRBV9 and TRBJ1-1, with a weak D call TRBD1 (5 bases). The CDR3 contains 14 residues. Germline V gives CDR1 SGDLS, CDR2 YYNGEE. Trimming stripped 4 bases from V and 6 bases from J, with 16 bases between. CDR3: CASSPQTASAEAFF. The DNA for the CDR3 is TGTGCCAGCAGCCCGCAGACAGCTTCGGCTGAAGCTTTCTTT.

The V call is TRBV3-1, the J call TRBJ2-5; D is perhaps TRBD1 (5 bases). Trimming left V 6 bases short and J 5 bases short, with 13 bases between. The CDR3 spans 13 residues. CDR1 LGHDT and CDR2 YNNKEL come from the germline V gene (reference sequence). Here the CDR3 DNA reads TGTGCCAGCAGTCCAGGGATGACGGAGACCCAGTACTTC. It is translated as CASSPGMTETQYF.

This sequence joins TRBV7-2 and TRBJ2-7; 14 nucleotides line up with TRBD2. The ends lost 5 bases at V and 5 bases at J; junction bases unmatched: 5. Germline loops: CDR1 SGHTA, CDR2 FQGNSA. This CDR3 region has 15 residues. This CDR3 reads CASSPRLAGGHEQYF. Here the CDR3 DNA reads TGTGCCAGCAGCCCTCGACTAGCGGGGGGGCACGAGCAGTACTTC.

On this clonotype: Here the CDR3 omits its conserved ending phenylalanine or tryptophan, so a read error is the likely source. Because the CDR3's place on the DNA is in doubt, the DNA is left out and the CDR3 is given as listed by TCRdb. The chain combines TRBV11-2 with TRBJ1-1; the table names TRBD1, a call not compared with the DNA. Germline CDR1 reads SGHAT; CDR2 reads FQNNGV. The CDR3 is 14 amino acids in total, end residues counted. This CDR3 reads CASSRRASRAEACD.

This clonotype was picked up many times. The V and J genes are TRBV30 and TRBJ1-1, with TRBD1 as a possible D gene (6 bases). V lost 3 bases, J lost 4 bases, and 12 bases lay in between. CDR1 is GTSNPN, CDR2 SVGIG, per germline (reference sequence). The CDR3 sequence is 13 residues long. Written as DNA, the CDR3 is TGTGCCTGGAGCCTTCAGGGGCTCACTGAAGCTTTCTTT. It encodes CAWSLQGLTEAFF. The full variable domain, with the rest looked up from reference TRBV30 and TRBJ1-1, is SQTIHQWPATLVQPVGSPLSLECTVEGTSNPNLYWYRQAAGRGLQLLFYSVGIGQISSEVPQNLSASRPQDRQFILSSKKLLLSDSGFYLCAWSLQGLTEAFFGQGTRLTVV.

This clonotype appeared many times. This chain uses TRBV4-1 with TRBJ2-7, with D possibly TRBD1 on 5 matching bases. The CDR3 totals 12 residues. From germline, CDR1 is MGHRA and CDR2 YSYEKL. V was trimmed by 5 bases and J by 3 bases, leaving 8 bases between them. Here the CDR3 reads CASSDSRYEQYF. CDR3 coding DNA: TGCGCCAGCAGCGACAGTCGCTACGAGCAGTACTTC.

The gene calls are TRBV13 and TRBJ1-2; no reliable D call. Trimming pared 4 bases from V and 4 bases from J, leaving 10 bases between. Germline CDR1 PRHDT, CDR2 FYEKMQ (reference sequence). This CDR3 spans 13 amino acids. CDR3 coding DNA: TGTGCCAGCAGCTCAAGAGATACCTATGGCTACACCTTC. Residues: CASSSRDTYGYTF. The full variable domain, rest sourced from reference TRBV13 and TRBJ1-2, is AAGVIQSPRHLIKEKRETATLKCYPIPRHDTVYWYQQGPGQDPQFLISFYEKMQSDKGSIPDRFSAQQFSDYHSELNMSSLELGDSALYFCASSSRDTYGYTFGSGTRLTVV.

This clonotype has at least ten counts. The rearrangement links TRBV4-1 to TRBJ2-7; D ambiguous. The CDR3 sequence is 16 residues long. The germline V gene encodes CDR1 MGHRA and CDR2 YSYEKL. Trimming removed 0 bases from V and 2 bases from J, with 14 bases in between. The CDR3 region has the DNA TGCGCCAGCAGCCAAGATTTGGGCAGCCTTGCCTACGAGCAGTACTTC. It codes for CASSQDLGSLAYEQYF.

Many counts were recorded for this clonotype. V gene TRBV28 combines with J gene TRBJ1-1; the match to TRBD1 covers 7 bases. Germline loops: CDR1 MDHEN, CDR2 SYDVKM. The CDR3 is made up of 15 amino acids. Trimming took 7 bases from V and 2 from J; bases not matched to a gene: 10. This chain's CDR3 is CASNLQGGGNTEAFF. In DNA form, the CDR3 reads TGTGCCAGCAATCTCCAGGGGGGGGGCAACACTGAAGCTTTCTTT.

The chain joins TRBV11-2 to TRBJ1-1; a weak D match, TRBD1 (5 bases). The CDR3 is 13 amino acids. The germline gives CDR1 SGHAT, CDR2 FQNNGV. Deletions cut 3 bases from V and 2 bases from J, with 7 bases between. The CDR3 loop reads CASSLDINTEAFF. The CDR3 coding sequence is TGTGCCAGCAGCTTGGACATTAACACTGAAGCTTTCTTT.

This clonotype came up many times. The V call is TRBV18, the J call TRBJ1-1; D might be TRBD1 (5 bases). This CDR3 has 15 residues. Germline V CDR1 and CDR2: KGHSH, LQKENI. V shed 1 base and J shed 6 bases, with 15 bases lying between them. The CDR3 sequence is CASSPLAGTDAEAFF. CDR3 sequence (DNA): TGTGCCAGCTCACCACTGGCAGGGACCGACGCTGAAGCTTTCTTT. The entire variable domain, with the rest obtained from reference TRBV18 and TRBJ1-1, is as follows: NAGVMQNPRHLVRRRGQEARLRCSPMKGHSHVYWYRQLPEEGLKFMVYLQKENIIDESGMPKERFSAEFPKEGPSILRIQQVVRGDSAAYFCASSPLAGTDAEAFFGQGTRLTVV.

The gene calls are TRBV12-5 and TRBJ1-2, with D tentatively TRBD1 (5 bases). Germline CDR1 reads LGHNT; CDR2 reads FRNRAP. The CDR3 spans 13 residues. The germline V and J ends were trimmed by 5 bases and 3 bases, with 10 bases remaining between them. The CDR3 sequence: CASGVTGDYGYTF. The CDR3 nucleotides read TGTGCTAGTGGTGTTACGGGGGACTATGGCTACACCTTC.

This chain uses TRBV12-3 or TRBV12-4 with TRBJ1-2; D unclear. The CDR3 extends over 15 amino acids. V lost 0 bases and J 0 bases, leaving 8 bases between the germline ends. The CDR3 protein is CASSLALTTNYGYTF. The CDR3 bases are TGTGCCAGCAGTTTAGCGCTAACTACTAACTATGGCTACACCTTC.

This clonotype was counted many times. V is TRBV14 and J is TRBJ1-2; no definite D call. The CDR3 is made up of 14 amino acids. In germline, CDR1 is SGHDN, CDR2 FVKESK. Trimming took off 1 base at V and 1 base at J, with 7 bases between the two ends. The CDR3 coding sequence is TGTGCCAGCAGCCAAGTATGGGATAACTATGGCTACACCTTC. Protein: CASSQVWDNYGYTF.

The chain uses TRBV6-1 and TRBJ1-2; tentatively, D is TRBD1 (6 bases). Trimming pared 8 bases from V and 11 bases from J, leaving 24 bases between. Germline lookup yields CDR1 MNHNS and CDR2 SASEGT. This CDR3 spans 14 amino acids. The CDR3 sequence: CASGAGQIKLGYTF. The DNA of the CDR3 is TGTGCCAGCGGTGCCGGACAGATAAAGCTTGGGTACACCTTC.

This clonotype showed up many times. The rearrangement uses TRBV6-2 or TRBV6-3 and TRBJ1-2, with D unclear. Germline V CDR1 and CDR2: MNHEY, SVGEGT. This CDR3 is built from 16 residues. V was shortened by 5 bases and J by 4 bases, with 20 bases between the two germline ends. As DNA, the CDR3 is TGTGCCAGCAGTACAAGGGTCGCCGGACGGTTCTATGGCTACACCTTC. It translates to CASSTRVAGRFYGYTF.

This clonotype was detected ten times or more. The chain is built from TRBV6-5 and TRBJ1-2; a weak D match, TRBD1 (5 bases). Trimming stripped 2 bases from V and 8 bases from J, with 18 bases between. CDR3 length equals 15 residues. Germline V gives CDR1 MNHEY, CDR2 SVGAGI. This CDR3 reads CASSYTRWGRKGYTF. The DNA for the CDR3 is TGTGCCAGCAGTTACACTAGATGGGGACGAAAAGGCTACACCTTC.

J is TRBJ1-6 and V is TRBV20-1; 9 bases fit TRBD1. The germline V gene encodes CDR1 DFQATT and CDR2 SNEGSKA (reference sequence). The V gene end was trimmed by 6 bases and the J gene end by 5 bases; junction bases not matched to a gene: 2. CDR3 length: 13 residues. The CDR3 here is CSARDRDNSPLHF. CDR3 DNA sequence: TGCAGTGCCCGGGACAGGGATAATTCACCCCTCCACTTT.

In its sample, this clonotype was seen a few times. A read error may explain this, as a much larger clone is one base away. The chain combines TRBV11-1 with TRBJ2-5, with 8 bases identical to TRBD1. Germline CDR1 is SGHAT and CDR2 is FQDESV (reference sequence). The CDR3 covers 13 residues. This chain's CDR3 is CASSMDREETRYF. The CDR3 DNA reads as TGTGCCAGCAGTATGGACAGGGAGGAGACCCGGTACTTC.

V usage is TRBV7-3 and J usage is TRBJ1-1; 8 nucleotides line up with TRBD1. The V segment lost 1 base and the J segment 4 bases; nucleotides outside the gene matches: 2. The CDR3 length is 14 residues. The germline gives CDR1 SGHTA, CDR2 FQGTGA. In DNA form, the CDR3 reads TGTGCCAGCAGCTTAAAACAGGGGGGCACTGAAGCTTTCTTT. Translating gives CASSLKQGGTEAFF.

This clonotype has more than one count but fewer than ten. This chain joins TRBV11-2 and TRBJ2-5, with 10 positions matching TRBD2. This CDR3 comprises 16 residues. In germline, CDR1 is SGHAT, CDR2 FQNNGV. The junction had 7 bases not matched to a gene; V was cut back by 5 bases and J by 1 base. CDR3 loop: CASSHGSGGPQETQYF. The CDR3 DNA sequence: TGTGCCAGCAGCCACGGTAGCGGGGGGCCCCAAGAGACCCAGTACTTC.

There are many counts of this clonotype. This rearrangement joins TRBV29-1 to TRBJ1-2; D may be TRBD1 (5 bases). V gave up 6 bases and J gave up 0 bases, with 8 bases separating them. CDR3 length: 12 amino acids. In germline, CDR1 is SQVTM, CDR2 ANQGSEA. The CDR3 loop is CSVGGANYGYTF. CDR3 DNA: TGCAGCGTGGGGGGAGCTAACTATGGCTACACCTTC.

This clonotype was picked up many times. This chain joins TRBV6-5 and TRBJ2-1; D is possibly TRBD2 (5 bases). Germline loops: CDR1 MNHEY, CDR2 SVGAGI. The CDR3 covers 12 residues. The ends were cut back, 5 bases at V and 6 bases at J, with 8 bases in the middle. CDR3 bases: TGTGCCAGCAGTCCCGGAGGCAATGAGCAGTTCTTC. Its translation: CASSPGGNEQFF.

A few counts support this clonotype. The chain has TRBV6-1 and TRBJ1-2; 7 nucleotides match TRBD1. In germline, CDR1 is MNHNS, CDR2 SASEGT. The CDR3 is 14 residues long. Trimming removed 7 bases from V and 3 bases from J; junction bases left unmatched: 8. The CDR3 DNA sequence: TGTGCCAGCACTCGGGACAGCGGGGACTATGGCTACACCTTC. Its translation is CASTRDSGDYGYTF.

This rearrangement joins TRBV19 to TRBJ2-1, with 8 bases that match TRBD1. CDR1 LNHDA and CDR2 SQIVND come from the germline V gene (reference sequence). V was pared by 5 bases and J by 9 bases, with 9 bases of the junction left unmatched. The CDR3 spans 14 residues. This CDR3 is CASSRDRGSVEQFF. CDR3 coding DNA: TGTGCCAGTAGTCGAGACAGGGGATCGGTTGAGCAGTTCTTC. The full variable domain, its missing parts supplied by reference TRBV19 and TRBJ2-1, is DGGITQSPKYLFRKEGQNVTLSCEQNLNHDAMYWYRQDPGQGLRLIYYSQIVNDFQKGDIAEGYSVSREKKESFPLTVTSAQKNPTAFYLCASSRDRGSVEQFFGPGTRLTVL.

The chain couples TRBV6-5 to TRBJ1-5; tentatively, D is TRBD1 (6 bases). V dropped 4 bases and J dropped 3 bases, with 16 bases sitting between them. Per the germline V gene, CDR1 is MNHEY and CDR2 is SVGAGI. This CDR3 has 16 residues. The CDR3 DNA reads TGTGCCAGCAGTTTATCACCAGGGGCGAACAATCAGCCCCAGCATTTT. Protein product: CASSLSPGANNQPQHF.

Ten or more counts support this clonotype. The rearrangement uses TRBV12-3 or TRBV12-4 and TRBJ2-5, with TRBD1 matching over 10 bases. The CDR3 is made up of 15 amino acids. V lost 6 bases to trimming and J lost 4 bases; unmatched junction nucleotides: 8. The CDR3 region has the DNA TGTGCCAGCAGCATAGGACAGGGGGTTAGAGAGACCCAGTACTTC. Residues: CASSIGQGVRETQYF.

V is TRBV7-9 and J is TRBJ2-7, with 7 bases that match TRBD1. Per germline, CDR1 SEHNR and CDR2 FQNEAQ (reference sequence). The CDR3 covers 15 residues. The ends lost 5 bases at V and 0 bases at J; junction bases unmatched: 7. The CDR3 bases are TGTGCCAGCAGCCCCCGGACAGGAGGCTCCTACGAGCAGTACTTC. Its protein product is CASSPRTGGSYEQYF.